Listed here are 15 T cell receptor beta chains from one sample, sequenced in a study of radiation and T cells in renal cell carcinoma. Clones were sequenced by immunoSEQ multiplex PCR, and TCRdb holds only the in-frame ones, with some missing. The sample includes 150,000 or so clones, 88% of them seen just once. Time point in this sample: baseline pretreatment blood. Treatment indicated: 15 Gy SBRT to primary tumor, nephrectomy 4 weeks later. Specimen: blood, collected from a patient whose treatment included radiotherapy and nephrectomy. The receptors were gathered from a woman in her sixties or seventies with renal cell carcinoma.

This chain joins TRBV6-5 and TRBJ1-4; D gene unclear. The CDR3 totals 12 residues. Trimming shortened V by 6 bases and J by 7 bases, and 9 bases separated the two germline ends. Germline CDR1 is MNHEY and CDR2 is SVGAGI. The CDR3 sequence: CASSQLGEKLFF. In nucleotides, the CDR3 is TGTGCCAGCAGCCAATTAGGTGAAAAACTGTTTTTT.

The rearrangement links TRBV9 to TRBJ1-2; D is unclear. The CDR3 loop spans 14 amino acids. V dropped 0 bases and J dropped 8 bases, with 14 bases sitting between them. Germline CDR1 is SGDLS and CDR2 is YYNGEE. Here the CDR3 reads CASSVVGRAGGYTF. CDR3 DNA sequence: TGTGCCAGCAGCGTAGTTGGTAGGGCTGGCGGCTACACCTTC.

The V call is TRBV6-6, the J call TRBJ1-5, with a possible D match to TRBD1 (6 bases). There are 16 residues in the CDR3. Germline values: CDR1 MNHNY, CDR2 SVGAGI (reference sequence). V dropped 6 bases and J dropped 2 bases, with 17 bases sitting between them. This CDR3 reads CASSPRETGRNQPQHF. For the CDR3, the DNA is TGTGCCAGCAGCCCCCGGGAGACAGGACGCAATCAGCCCCAGCATTTT.

The chain recombines TRBV28 with TRBJ2-7; 9 bases agree with TRBD1. This CDR3 region has 14 residues. The germline V gene encodes CDR1 MDHEN and CDR2 SYDVKM. Trimming took 5 bases from V and 7 from J; bases not matched to a gene: 9. The CDR3 sequence: CASSPTGGYREQYF. The CDR3 DNA follows: TGTGCCAGCAGTCCGACAGGGGGGTATCGGGAGCAGTACTTC.

The rearrangement links TRBV30 to TRBJ2-7; 9 bases line up with TRBD1. Trimming removed 5 bases from V and 3 bases from J; junction bases left unmatched: 8. The CDR3 runs to 14 residues. The germline CDR1 and CDR2 sequences are GTSNPN and SVGIG (reference sequence). CDR3 nucleotide sequence: TGTGCCTGGGATCCCCCGGGACAGGGCTACGAGCAGTACTTC. Translation gives CAWDPPGQGYEQYF.

V and J are TRBV19 and TRBJ2-5, with 9 bases fitting TRBD2. The V gene end was trimmed by 5 bases and the J gene end by 9 bases; junction bases not matched to a gene: 7. The V gene's germline CDR1 is LNHDA and CDR2 SQIVND (reference sequence). The CDR3 runs 13 residues. This chain's CDR3 is CASSSLAGEAQYF. As DNA, the CDR3 is TGTGCCAGTAGTTCTTTAGCGGGGGAGGCCCAGTACTTC.

The rearrangement links TRBV6-5 to TRBJ2-2; TRBD1 agrees at 10 bases. The germline V gene encodes CDR1 MNHEY and CDR2 SVGAGI. The CDR3 spans 15 residues. V shed 7 bases, J shed 6 bases, and the junction held 8 bases outside the gene matches. DNA of the CDR3: TGTGCCAGCACCAGACAGGGGGCAAGCTCCGGGGAGCTGTTTTTT. Its translation: CASTRQGASSGELFF.

The rearrangement uses TRBV7-2 and TRBJ2-1; 7 bases map to TRBD1. The CDR3 has 16 amino acids. Per germline, CDR1 SGHTA and CDR2 FQGNSA. V shed 4 bases, J shed 9 bases, and the junction held 15 bases outside the gene matches. CDR3 DNA sequence: TGTGCCAGCAGCTCGGTCTACAGGGGAATTAGGAGTGAGCAGTTCTTC. It is translated as CASSSVYRGIRSEQFF.

The chain recombines TRBV19 with TRBJ1-1; D is ambiguous. This CDR3 contains 14 residues. V was trimmed by 3 bases and J by 1 base, leaving 9 bases between them. From germline, CDR1 is LNHDA and CDR2 SQIVND (reference sequence). The CDR3 is CASSITGGNTEAFF. CDR3 DNA sequence: TGTGCCAGTAGTATCACTGGCGGGAACACTGAAGCTTTCTTT.

This clone was found a few times. The chain joins TRBV7-3 to TRBJ2-2, with D unresolved. Trimming removed 3 bases from V and 4 bases from J, with 12 bases in between. This CDR3 is built from 15 residues. Germline values: CDR1 SGHTA, CDR2 FQGTGA. The CDR3 reads CASSLLNPGTGELFF. Here the CDR3 DNA reads TGTGCCAGCAGCTTGTTGAATCCTGGCACCGGGGAGCTGTTTTTT.

The rearrangement joins TRBV19 to TRBJ2-7, with TRBD1 matching over 10 bases. The CDR3 length is 16 residues. Looked up from germline, CDR1 is LNHDA and CDR2 is SQIVND (reference sequence). V lost 5 bases to trimming and J lost 6 bases; unmatched junction nucleotides: 13. CDR3 residues: CASSVKSGTGATEQYF. CDR3 DNA sequence: TGTGCCAGTAGTGTCAAATCCGGGACAGGGGCGACCGAGCAGTACTTC.

The DNA of the CDR3 is TGTGCCAGCAGTATCGGGACGCGGGAGCAGTACTTC. Translation gives CASSIGTREQYF. The chain combines TRBV28 with TRBJ2-7; TRBD1 or TRBD2 may be the D gene (5 bases each). The CDR3 totals 12 residues. Trimming left V 5 bases short and J 7 bases short, with 12 bases between. Germline loops: CDR1 MDHEN, CDR2 SYDVKM.

The rearrangement joins TRBV7-8 to TRBJ1-1; 11 bases are shared with TRBD1. The CDR3 is 15 amino acids. The V gene end was trimmed by 5 bases and the J gene end by 5 bases; junction bases not matched to a gene: 7. CDR1 and CDR2 from the germline V gene are SGHVS and FQNEAQ. CDR3: CASSPGQGAGTEAFF. CDR3 coding DNA: TGTGCCAGCAGCCCCGGACAGGGGGCGGGTACTGAAGCTTTCTTT.

This chain links TRBV5-4 with TRBJ2-7, with TRBD1 matching 7 bases. Trimming cost V 0 bases and J 7 bases; bases outside gene matches: 10. The CDR3 loop spans 15 amino acids. CDR1 and CDR2 from the germline V gene are SGHNT and YYREEE (reference sequence). The CDR3 DNA reads TGTGCCAGCAGCTTGGACGGGACAGCGCAGTGGGAGCAGTACTTC. Protein sequence: CASSLDGTAQWEQYF.

The chain employs TRBV6-5 and TRBJ1-6; D unresolved. V lost 8 bases, J lost 9 bases, and 17 bases lay in between. Germline V gives CDR1 MNHEY, CDR2 SVGAGI. The CDR3 length is 14 residues. Here the CDR3 DNA reads TGTGCCAGCTCTCCAGGCGTTCCCATTTCACCCCTCCACTTT. Translated: CASSPGVPISPLHF.